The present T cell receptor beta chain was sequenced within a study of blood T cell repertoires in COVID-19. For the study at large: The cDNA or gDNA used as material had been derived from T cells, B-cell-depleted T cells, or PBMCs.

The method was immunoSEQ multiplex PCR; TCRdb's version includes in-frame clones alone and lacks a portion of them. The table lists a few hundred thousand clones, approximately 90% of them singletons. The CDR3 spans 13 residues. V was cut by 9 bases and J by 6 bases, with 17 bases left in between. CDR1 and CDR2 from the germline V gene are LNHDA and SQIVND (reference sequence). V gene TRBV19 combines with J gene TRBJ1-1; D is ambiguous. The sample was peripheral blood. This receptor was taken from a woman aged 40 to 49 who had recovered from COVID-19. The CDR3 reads CASRSIAAAEAFF. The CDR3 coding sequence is TGTGCCAGCCGGTCCATAGCGGCTGCTGAAGCTTTCTTT.